The clone carrying this TCR beta chain came up once. As yet, its antigen is unknown. Only in-frame clones appear in the TCRdb table, and some are missing; sequencing was by immunoSEQ multiplex PCR. The sample consists of over 110,000 clones, about 90% of them appearing once. V was trimmed by 2 bases and J by 3 bases, leaving 10 bases between them. Per germline, CDR1 SGHNT and CDR2 YYREEE (reference sequence). The CDR3 has 14 residues. This record comes from a study of T cell responses to AZD1222 COVID-19 vaccine. General study results and limits: Most donors were white British, females outnumbered males, and clonal diversity was possibly underestimated.

The study pooled second doses at about 4 or about 12 weeks. The receptor was derived from an adult who received the AZD1222 COVID-19 vaccine. V is TRBV5-4 and J is TRBJ2-3; D call uncertain. Sequenced material: peripheral blood, taken 28 days after the second AZD1222 dose. The CDR3 loop is CASSFSSKTDTQYF. In nucleotides, the CDR3 is TGTGCCAGCAGCTTCAGCAGCAAGACAGATACGCAGTATTTT.